The 24 T cell receptor beta chains reported below all come from one sample, sequenced in a study of regulatory T cells in long-lasting Graves disease (dated by TCRdb to the early 2020s). This specimen's time point label, interpreted: newly diagnosed GD, antithyroid drugs for less than 3 months. RNA was extracted from PBMCs in TRIzol for both TCR sequencing and RNA sequencing. Preparation of the library involved multiplex PCR. TCRdb lists the instrument as Illumina HiSeq 4000. CDR3 regions were amplified by Arm-PCR with iRepertoire HTBI primers to construct TCR beta libraries. TCRdb trimmed the raw reads at Q25, called clones with MiXCR and kept productive beta chains. Rows are unified per CDR3 protein, each entry keeping the most common DNA and genes. The sample table contains 350,000 to 450,000 distinct CDR3 sequences; only one count was recorded for about a sixth of them. Roughly 27% of the sample is in the top ten clones.

These data were also filed under a second study, of T cells in Graves' hyperthyroidism and ophthalmopathy.

Sequencing used peripheral blood mononuclear cells (PBMCs), obtained at new diagnosis, from a patient treated with antithyroid drugs. Receptors were obtained from a man between 40 and 49 years old with Graves disease. Donor details come from another sample of the same person, matched by shared clones.

This clonotype has only a few counts. The CDR3 DNA reads as TGCGCCAGCAGCTTGTACCTGGGGAGGGAGACCCAGTACTTC. Encoded protein: CASSLYLGRETQYF. The chain carries TRBV5-1 and TRBJ2-1; D is perhaps TRBD2 (6 bases). The DNA end favors TRBJ2-5, so the J call may be wrong. The germline CDR1 and CDR2 sequences are SGHRS and YFSETQ. The CDR3 runs to 14 residues.

This clonotype was seen ten or more times. The V call is TRBV7-9, the J call TRBJ2-2; 13 positions agree with TRBD2. Looked up from germline, CDR1 is SEHNR and CDR2 is FQNEAQ (reference sequence). This CDR3 contains 19 residues. J gave up 6 bases and V 0 bases, and 10 bases lay outside the gene matches. In DNA, the CDR3 is TGTGCCAGCAGCTTAGCACGCCCAAGACTAGCGGGGGGCCCCGGGGAGCTGTTTTTT. Translation gives CASSLARPRLAGGPGELFF.

This clonotype was seen many times. The chain combines TRBV6-1 with TRBJ2-7; D is undetermined. The length of the CDR3 is 17 residues. V lost 0 bases to trimming and J lost 2 bases, with 17 bases between them. CDR1 and CDR2 from the germline V gene are MNHNS and SASEGT. Here the CDR3 DNA reads TGTGCCAGCAGTGAAGCGCTTCGCATCACCGACCCCTACGAGCAGTACTTC. Residues: CASSEALRITDPYEQYF.

Ten or more counts support this clonotype. The genes are TRBV28 and TRBJ2-7, with 10 nucleotides matching TRBD1. Germline V gene data show CDR1 as MDHEN and CDR2 as SYDVKM. The CDR3 covers 15 residues. Unmatched junction bases numbered 12, after V lost 8 bases and J lost 5 bases. CDR3 sequence: CASHPGGTGVNEQYF. The DNA of the CDR3 is TGTGCCAGCCACCCCGGGGGGACAGGGGTAAACGAGCAGTACTTC.

This clonotype came up many times. The gene calls are TRBV7-9 and TRBJ1-1; D is unclear. Trimming shortened V by 5 bases and J by 4 bases, and 14 bases separated the two germline ends. The CDR3 extends over 14 amino acids. The germline gives CDR1 SEHNR, CDR2 FQNEAQ (reference sequence). The CDR3: CASSPGEIGTEAFF. The CDR3 DNA sequence: TGTGCCAGCAGCCCGGGCGAGATAGGCACTGAAGCTTTCTTT. Supplemented by reference TRBV7-9 and TRBJ1-1, the full variable domain reads DTGVSQNPRHKITKRGQNVTFRCDPISEHNRLYWYRQTLGQGPEFLTYFQNEAQLEKSRLLSDRFSAERPKGSFSTLEIQRTEQGDSAMYLCASSPGEIGTEAFFGQGTRLTVV.

This clonotype has ten or more counts. The chain links TRBV6-5 to TRBJ1-5, with D possibly matching TRBD1 (5 bases). CDR1 MNHEY and CDR2 SVGAGI come from the germline V gene. The CDR3 has 14 residues. V gave up 0 bases and J gave up 9 bases, with 12 bases separating them. CDR3 amino acids: CASSYSTKGRPQHF. The CDR3 coding sequence is TGTGCCAGCAGTTACTCCACAAAGGGACGGCCCCAGCATTTT.

This clonotype has only a few counts. A read error may be the cause here, since a much bigger clone is one base away. The chain joins TRBV6-1 to TRBJ2-5, with a weak D call TRBD1 (5 bases). In germline, CDR1 is MNHNS, CDR2 SASEGT. Trimming took off 3 bases at V and 9 bases at J, with 11 bases between the two ends. The CDR3 loop spans 12 amino acids. The CDR3 sequence is CASSDTLGAQYF. The CDR3 region has the DNA TGTGCCAGCAGTGACACTTTAGGGGCCCAGTACTTC.

At least ten counts were recorded for this clonotype. V and J are TRBV30 and TRBJ1-3; 7 bases are a match to TRBD1. This CDR3 comprises 14 residues. Losses at the gene ends were 5 bases for V and 3 bases for J; bases not matched to a gene: 7. Germline lookup yields CDR1 GTSNPN and CDR2 SVGIG (reference sequence). The CDR3 loop is CAWAQTGYGNTIYF. As DNA, the CDR3 is TGTGCCTGGGCCCAGACAGGGTATGGAAACACCATATATTTT.

This rearrangement joins TRBV30 to TRBJ2-2; TRBD1 or TRBD2 may be the D gene (5 bases each). V lost 2 bases and J lost 7, with 17 bases in between. The CDR3 spans 15 residues. From germline, CDR1 is GTSNPN and CDR2 SVGIG (reference sequence). CDR3 in amino acids: CAWSRFGASNGELFF. CDR3 DNA sequence: TGTGCCTGGAGTCGATTCGGGGCCTCGAACGGGGAGCTGTTTTTT. The full variable domain, with the rest looked up from reference TRBV30 and TRBJ2-2, is SQTIHQWPATLVQPVGSPLSLECTVEGTSNPNLYWYRQAAGRGLQLLFYSVGIGQISSEVPQNLSASRPQDRQFILSSKKLLLSDSGFYLCAWSRFGASNGELFFGEGSRLTVL.

This clonotype was observed at least ten times. This chain connects TRBV6-1 to TRBJ2-5; 8 bases agree with TRBD2. The germline gives CDR1 MNHNS, CDR2 SASEGT. Losses at the gene ends were 7 bases for V and 3 bases for J; bases not matched to a gene: 10. This CDR3 has 15 amino acids. The DNA for the CDR3 is TGTGCCAGCAACGGGAAACTAGCGGCAAAAGAGACCCAGTACTTC. As protein: CASNGKLAAKETQYF.

Comment on this clonotype: Germline is not matched at one junction end, which may reflect a read error. V and J are TRBV19 and TRBJ1-1; possibly TRBD1 for D (5 bases). Germline V gene sequence: CDR1 LNHDA, CDR2 SQIVND (reference sequence). The CDR3 runs 13 residues. This CDR3 reads CASGPGPRAEAFF. CDR3 DNA: TGTGCCAGTGGGCCGGGACCGCGGGCTGAGGCTTTCTTT.

The sample holds many counts of this clonotype. The V gene is TRBV18, the J gene TRBJ2-7; TRBD1 agrees at 9 bases. Germline CDR1 reads KGHSH; CDR2 reads LQKENI. The CDR3 length is 13 residues. V shed 5 bases and J 5 bases; nucleotides not matched to a gene: 4. The CDR3: CASSGTGSNEQYF. In DNA, the CDR3 is TGTGCCAGCTCAGGGACAGGGAGCAACGAGCAGTACTTC. The full variable domain, completed using reference TRBV18 and TRBJ2-7, is NAGVMQNPRHLVRRRGQEARLRCSPMKGHSHVYWYRQLPEEGLKFMVYLQKENIIDESGMPKERFSAEFPKEGPSILRIQQVVRGDSAAYFCASSGTGSNEQYFGPGTRLTVT.

On this clonotype: With a much larger clone just one base away, this may be a read error. The chain is built from TRBV4-1 and TRBJ1-5; D unclear. Deletions cut 1 base from V and 10 bases from J, with 17 bases between. Per the germline V gene, CDR1 is MGHRA and CDR2 is YSYEKL. The CDR3 contains 15 residues. For the CDR3, the DNA is TGCGCCAGCAGCCAAGTCTTCAATATAGAATACCCCCAGCATTTT. Translation: CASSQVFNIEYPQHF.

The chain combines TRBV20-1 with TRBJ1-5; D unclear. This CDR3 spans 14 amino acids. The germline V gene encodes CDR1 DFQATT and CDR2 SNEGSKA (reference sequence). V was pared by 0 bases and J by 6 bases, with 12 bases between. In DNA, the CDR3 is TGCAGTGCTAGAGATGGCCGGACGGTTCAGCCCCAGCATTTT. This encodes CSARDGRTVQPQHF.

The table lists this clonotype with many counts. The chain uses TRBV10-2 and TRBJ1-2; 7 nucleotides line up with TRBD1. The CDR3 covers 12 residues. CDR1 and CDR2 from the germline V gene are WSHSY and SAAADI. The junction had 2 bases not matched to a gene; V was cut back by 6 bases and J by 4 bases. The CDR3 nucleotides read TGCGCCAGCAGACGGGACAGCTATGGCTACACCTTC. Translating gives CASRRDSYGYTF.

This clonotype was observed at least ten times. V is TRBV10-1 and J is TRBJ2-2, with D perhaps TRBD1 (5 bases). Per the germline V gene, CDR1 is WNHNN and CDR2 is SYGVQD (reference sequence). This CDR3 comprises 15 residues. V gave up 3 bases and J gave up 1 base, with 9 bases separating them. CDR3 DNA: TGCGCCAGCAGTGAAGACAGATTGAACACCGGGGAGCTGTTTTTT. Protein product: CASSEDRLNTGELFF.

Ten or more counts support this clonotype. Here the CDR3 DNA reads TGTGCCAGCAGCTTAGCCGGGGGATCTAACACTGAAGCTTTCTTT. This encodes CASSLAGGSNTEAFF. The chain employs TRBV7-9 and TRBJ1-1; D is perhaps TRBD1 (5 bases). Germline lookup yields CDR1 SEHNR and CDR2 FQNEAQ (reference sequence). Trimming removed 0 bases at V and 2 bases at J, with 10 bases between. The CDR3 runs to 15 residues.

This clonotype was recorded at least ten times. The V gene is TRBV28, the J gene TRBJ2-7; tentative D call: TRBD1 (5 bases). The CDR3 extends over 14 amino acids. The germline CDR1 and CDR2 sequences are MDHEN and SYDVKM. V was cut by 11 bases and J by 2 bases, with 19 bases left in between. The CDR3 reads CAAINSREPYEQYF. DNA for the CDR3: TGTGCCGCAATAAACTCCAGGGAACCCTACGAGCAGTACTTC.

J is TRBJ2-7 and V is TRBV29-1; TRBD2 matches at 9 bases. This CDR3 has 14 amino acids. Germline V gene data show CDR1 as SQVTM and CDR2 as ANQGSEA. The V gene end was trimmed by 7 bases and the J gene end by 1 base; junction bases not matched to a gene: 8. Here the CDR3 DNA reads TGCAGCGCATCGACTAGCGGATTATCCTACGAGCAGTACTTC. Amino acids: CSASTSGLSYEQYF.

This clonotype was observed a few times. At one end the junction does not follow the germline gene, possibly because of a read error. The V and J genes are TRBV20-1 and TRBJ1-2; D gene ambiguous. CDR1 and CDR2 (germline): DFQATT, SNEGSKA (reference sequence). The CDR3 runs to 12 residues. The chain's CDR3 is CSARTVNYGHTF. CDR3 DNA sequence: TGCAGTGCGCGCACTGTGAACTATGGCCACACCTTC.

This clonotype has at least ten counts. The chain has TRBV7-2 and TRBJ2-3, with D possibly being TRBD1 (5 bases). The tail of the sequence fits TRBJ2-7 better, so the J call may be wrong. CDR1 SGHTA and CDR2 FQGNSA come from the germline V gene. This CDR3 is built from 14 residues. Here the CDR3 reads CASSPSQGSNEQYF. The CDR3 bases are TGTGCCAGCAGCCCCAGCCAGGGTTCCAACGAGCAGTACTTC.

The sample holds many counts of this clonotype. CDR3 protein: CASSLYRTSSEAFF. DNA for the CDR3: TGTGCCAGCAGTCTCTACAGGACCAGCTCTGAAGCTTTCTTT. This chain joins TRBV28 and TRBJ1-1, with a possible D match to TRBD1 (5 bases). The CDR3 extends over 14 amino acids. The germline CDR1 and CDR2 sequences are MDHEN and SYDVKM. V dropped 5 bases and J dropped 6 bases, with 16 bases sitting between them.

This chain uses TRBV5-1 with TRBJ1-4; perhaps TRBD1 as D (6 bases). This CDR3 region has 15 residues. CDR1 is SGHRS, CDR2 YFSETQ, per germline. The V end was cut by 0 bases, the J end by 4 bases, with 10 bases between. The CDR3 protein is CASSLGQVNNEKLFF. The CDR3 DNA reads TGCGCCAGCAGCTTGGGACAGGTCAATAATGAAAAACTGTTTTTT.

This clonotype was seen at least ten times. The chain couples TRBV6-2 or TRBV6-3 to TRBJ1-5, with D unresolved. Trimming pared 5 bases from V and 0 bases from J, leaving 11 bases between. The CDR3 spans 15 residues. Germline CDR1 and CDR2: MNHEY and SVGEGT. The CDR3 region has the DNA TGTGCCAGCAGTAGCCGCGGACTTAGCAATCAGCCCCAGCATTTT. Amino acids: CASSSRGLSNQPQHF.